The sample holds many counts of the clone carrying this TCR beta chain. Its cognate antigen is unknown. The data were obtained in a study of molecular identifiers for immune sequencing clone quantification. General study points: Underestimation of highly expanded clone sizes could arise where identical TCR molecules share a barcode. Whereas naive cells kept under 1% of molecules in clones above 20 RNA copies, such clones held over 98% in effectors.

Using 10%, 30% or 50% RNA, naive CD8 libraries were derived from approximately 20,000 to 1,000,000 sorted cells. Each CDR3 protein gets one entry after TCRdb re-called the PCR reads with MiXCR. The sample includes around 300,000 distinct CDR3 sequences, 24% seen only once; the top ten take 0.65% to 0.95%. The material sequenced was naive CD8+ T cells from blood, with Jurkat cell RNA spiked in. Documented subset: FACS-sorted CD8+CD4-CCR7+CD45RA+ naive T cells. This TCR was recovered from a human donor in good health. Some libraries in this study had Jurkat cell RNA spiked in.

The CDR3 coding sequence is TGTGCCAGCAGTTTGGCGGGAGGTAACAATGAGCAGTTCTTC. Amino acids: CASSLAGGNNEQFF. The rearrangement uses TRBV6-2 or TRBV6-3 and TRBJ2-1; TRBD2 matches 8 bases. Germline trimming cut 4 bases from V and 5 bases from J; bases unmatched to any gene: 4. Looked up from germline, CDR1 is MNHEY and CDR2 is SVGEGT. The CDR3 is 14 residues long.